These 22 T cell receptor beta chains share one sample of origin, sequenced in a study of memory CD4+ T cells and cytomegalovirus serostatus. The sort gate was single viable CD3+CD4+CD8-CD45RO+ cells for memory CD4+ T cells. The assay was immunoSEQ multiplex PCR, and TCRdb's table has in-frame clones only and misses some. The sample carries 46,000 or so clones, 60% to 80% recorded once. Material: memory CD4+ T cells from blood. These receptors all come from an adult in good health and CMV-seronegative.

In the case of this clone: The junction departs from germline at one end; a sequencing error may be responsible. V usage is TRBV5-1 and J usage is TRBJ1-2; D remains ambiguous. CDR3 length equals 12 residues. Germline V gene lookup returns CDR1 SGHRS and CDR2 YFSETQ. The CDR3 loop is CASSFDSWSPAF. The CDR3 DNA reads as TGCGCCAGCAGCTTTGATTCCTGGTCTCCGGCCTTC.

V usage is TRBV5-1 and J usage is TRBJ1-3, with D tentatively TRBD1 (5 bases). Germline CDR1 reads SGHRS; CDR2 reads YFSETQ. The CDR3 extends over 17 amino acids. V was shortened by 0 bases and J by 0 bases, with 13 bases between the two germline ends. CDR3 sequence reads: CASSLAAQGDSGNTIYF. As DNA, the CDR3 is TGCGCCAGCAGCTTGGCCGCCCAGGGTGACTCTGGAAACACCATATATTTT. Full variable domain (missing parts from reference TRBV5-1 and TRBJ1-3): KAGVTQTPRYLIKTRGQQVTLSCSPISGHRSVSWYQQTPGQGLQFLFEYFSETQRNKGNFPGRFSGRQFSNSRSEMNVSTLELGDSALYLCASSLAAQGDSGNTIYFGEGSWLTVV.

This clone was seen a few times. This rearrangement joins TRBV6-1 to TRBJ1-4, with unresolved D. CDR1 is MNHNS and CDR2 is SASEGT in the germline V gene. With 7 bases removed from V and 2 bases from J, the gap between germline ends came to 11 bases. The CDR3 length is 14 residues. The CDR3: CASTLDLTNEKLFF. CDR3 nucleotides: TGTGCCAGCACCCTGGACCTTACTAATGAAAAACTGTTTTTT.

V usage is TRBV2 and J usage is TRBJ1-3, with TRBD1 matching over 10 bases. The CDR3 is 15 amino acids. Looked up from germline, CDR1 is SNHLY and CDR2 is FYNNEI. After removal of 2 bases from V and 16 bases from J, the junction contained 14 bases not matched to a gene. The CDR3 DNA reads TGTGCCAGCAGTGAATATCGGGGACAGGGGTCAGAGTTGTATTTT. Amino acids: CASSEYRGQGSELYF.

The chain joins TRBV27 to TRBJ2-2; weak D call: TRBD2 (5 bases). There are 14 residues in the CDR3. Germline lookup yields CDR1 MNHEY and CDR2 SMNVEV (reference sequence). V lost 7 bases and J 3 bases, leaving 12 bases between the germline ends. CDR3 DNA: TGTGCCAGCACAGCCTTCGGGGACACCGGGGAGCTGTTTTTT. Protein sequence: CASTAFGDTGELFF.

The chain recombines TRBV7-8 with TRBJ1-1; 9 nucleotides line up with TRBD1. Germline assignment: CDR1 SGHVS and CDR2 FQNEAQ. The ends lost 4 bases at V and 12 bases at J; junction bases unmatched: 9. The CDR3 is 13 amino acids. CDR3: CASSSGTGRRTFF. CDR3 bases: TGTGCCAGCAGCTCCGGGACAGGGAGGAGAACTTTCTTT.

The rearrangement uses TRBV2 and TRBJ1-2; 8 bases are shared with TRBD1. The ends lost 6 bases at V and 5 bases at J; junction bases unmatched: 5. CDR1 and CDR2 from the germline V gene are SNHLY and FYNNEI. CDR3 size: 13 residues. DNA of the CDR3: TGTGCCAGCAGGCGGGGGACAGGTTATGGCTACACCTTC. Its protein product is CASRRGTGYGYTF. Using reference TRBV2 and TRBJ1-2 for the parts outside the CDR3, the full variable domain is EPEVTQTPSHQVTQMGQEVILRCVPISNHLYFYWYRQILGQKVEFLVSFYNNEISEKSEIFDDQFSVERPDGSNFTLKIRSTKLEDSAMYFCASRRGTGYGYTFGSGTRLTVV.

The gene calls are TRBV7-2 and TRBJ2-5, with D perhaps given as TRBD1 or TRBD2 (5 bases each). V lost 0 bases to trimming and J lost 6 bases, with 11 bases between them. CDR1 and CDR2 (germline): SGHTA, FQGNSA. This CDR3 region has 14 residues. CDR3 protein: CASSLAGTGKTQYF. The CDR3 nucleotides are TGTGCCAGCAGCTTAGCAGGGACGGGTAAGACCCAGTACTTC.

The chain links TRBV6-1 to TRBJ1-5; a weak D match, TRBD1 (5 bases). Trimming removed 2 bases at V and 6 bases at J, with 17 bases between. The CDR3 is 16 residues long. Germline lookup yields CDR1 MNHNS and CDR2 SASEGT. The CDR3 is CASSEMGLIKSQPQHF. The CDR3 DNA reads TGTGCCAGCAGTGAAATGGGACTCATCAAAAGTCAGCCCCAGCATTTT.

This chain's CDR3 is CASSYEGTEAFF. For the CDR3, the DNA is TGTGCCAGCAGCTACGAGGGAACTGAAGCTTTCTTT. The V and J genes are TRBV7-9 and TRBJ1-1; D is unresolved. The V end lost 4 bases, the J end lost 5 bases, and 8 bases lay between the germline ends. Germline V gene data show CDR1 as SEHNR and CDR2 as FQNEAQ (reference sequence). The CDR3 consists of 12 residues.

V usage is TRBV6-1 and J usage is TRBJ1-4, with a weak D call TRBD1 (5 bases). CDR1 and CDR2 (germline): MNHNS, SASEGT. Trimming cost V 2 bases and J 11 bases, with 9 bases left between them. This CDR3 is 12 amino acids long. The CDR3 reads CASSEWGEKLFF. For the CDR3, the DNA is TGTGCCAGCAGTGAATGGGGGGAGAAACTGTTTTTT.

The chain carries TRBV19 and TRBJ2-7; 14 bases match TRBD2. The CDR3 runs to 20 residues. Germline CDR1 reads LNHDA; CDR2 reads SQIVND (reference sequence). The V and J ends lost 3 bases and 0 bases, in that order; junction bases with no gene match: 13. Here the CDR3 reads CASSILPGLAGARSSYEQYF. The CDR3 DNA reads as TGTGCCAGTAGTATTCTCCCGGGACTAGCGGGGGCGAGGAGCTCCTACGAGCAGTACTTC.

The chain links TRBV15 to TRBJ1-5, with 8 bases matching TRBD1. There are 14 residues in the CDR3. Germline lookup yields CDR1 LNHNV and CDR2 YYDKDF (reference sequence). J gave up 5 bases and V 5 bases, and 5 bases lay outside the gene matches. This CDR3 is CATSGDRRDQPQHF. CDR3 in DNA: TGTGCCACCAGCGGGGACAGGCGGGATCAGCCCCAGCATTTT.

A single count supports this clone. The V and J genes are TRBV7-2 and TRBJ2-7; TRBD1 aligns across 7 bases. This CDR3 is 14 amino acids long. The germline CDR1 and CDR2 sequences are SGHTA and FQGNSA. J was trimmed by 3 bases and V by 5 bases; bases with no gene match: 7. CDR3 sequence (DNA): TGTGCCAGCAGCCTAGACAGGGTACTCTACGAGCAGTACTTC. This gives the protein CASSLDRVLYEQYF.

The chain is built from TRBV10-3 and TRBJ1-1, with D perhaps TRBD1 (6 bases). This CDR3 comprises 14 residues. CDR1 is ENHRY, CDR2 SYGVKD, per germline. Trimming removed 2 bases at V and 7 bases at J, with 14 bases between. The CDR3: CAISEPNWTDEAFF. In nucleotides, the CDR3 is TGTGCCATCAGTGAGCCGAATTGGACAGATGAAGCTTTCTTT.

The genes are TRBV2 and TRBJ1-3; perhaps TRBD1 as D (5 bases). V lost 7 bases and J 3 bases, leaving 10 bases between the germline ends. The CDR3 spans 13 residues. Germline CDR1 SNHLY, CDR2 FYNNEI. The CDR3 DNA is TGTGCCAGCATCGGGGACGTTGGAAACACCATATATTTT. This codes for CASIGDVGNTIYF.

V is TRBV27 and J is TRBJ1-6; unclear D gene. Germline V lookup: CDR1 MNHEY, CDR2 SMNVEV (reference sequence). Trimming pared 7 bases from V and 16 bases from J, leaving 8 bases between. This CDR3 comprises 9 residues. For the CDR3, the DNA is TGTGCCAGCACTTCCCCTCTCCACTTT. This encodes CASTSPLHF.

The V call is TRBV7-2, the J call TRBJ2-7, with 7 nucleotides matching TRBD1. The CDR3 has 13 residues. V shed 4 bases, J shed 2 bases, and the junction held 2 bases outside the gene matches. Germline V gene lookup returns CDR1 SGHTA and CDR2 FQGNSA. CDR3 sequence (DNA): TGTGCCAGCAGCTGGGACAGTACCTACGAGCAGTACTTC. Protein: CASSWDSTYEQYF.

The chain has TRBV23-1 and TRBJ2-5, with D possibly TRBD1 on 6 matching bases. TRBV23-1 is an ORF for which the function is uncertain. This CDR3 spans 14 amino acids. V dropped 6 bases and J dropped 5 bases, with 16 bases sitting between them. The CDR3 reads CASSPDRPRETQYF. In DNA form, the CDR3 reads TGCGCCAGCAGCCCCGACAGGCCCCGGGAGACCCAGTACTTC.

V gene TRBV6-5 combines with J gene TRBJ1-2; D remains unclear. Germline V gene lookup returns CDR1 MNHEY and CDR2 SVGAGI. V was shortened by 0 bases and J by 6 bases, with 17 bases between the two germline ends. The CDR3 totals 16 residues. CDR3 bases: TGTGCCAGCAGTTACTCGACGGTTGGTCAGTTCGATGGCTACACCTTC. Amino acids: CASSYSTVGQFDGYTF.

The CDR3 sequence: CSVERQGFDGYTF. CDR3 in DNA: TGCAGCGTTGAACGACAGGGGTTCGATGGCTACACCTTC. The J gene is TRBJ1-2, the V gene TRBV29-1, with TRBD1 matching over 8 bases. J lost 6 bases, V lost 2 bases, and 5 bases had no gene match. The length of the CDR3 is 13 residues. CDR1 SQVTM and CDR2 ANQGSEA come from the germline V gene.

This sequence joins TRBV7-3 and TRBJ2-1; tentative D call: TRBD2 (6 bases). The CDR3 consists of 15 residues. CDR1 SGHTA and CDR2 FQGTGA come from the germline V gene. Deletions cut 2 bases from V and 4 bases from J, with 12 bases between. The CDR3 protein is CASSLSGDSYNEQFF. CDR3 bases: TGTGCCAGCAGCTTATCGGGAGACAGTTACAATGAGCAGTTCTTC.